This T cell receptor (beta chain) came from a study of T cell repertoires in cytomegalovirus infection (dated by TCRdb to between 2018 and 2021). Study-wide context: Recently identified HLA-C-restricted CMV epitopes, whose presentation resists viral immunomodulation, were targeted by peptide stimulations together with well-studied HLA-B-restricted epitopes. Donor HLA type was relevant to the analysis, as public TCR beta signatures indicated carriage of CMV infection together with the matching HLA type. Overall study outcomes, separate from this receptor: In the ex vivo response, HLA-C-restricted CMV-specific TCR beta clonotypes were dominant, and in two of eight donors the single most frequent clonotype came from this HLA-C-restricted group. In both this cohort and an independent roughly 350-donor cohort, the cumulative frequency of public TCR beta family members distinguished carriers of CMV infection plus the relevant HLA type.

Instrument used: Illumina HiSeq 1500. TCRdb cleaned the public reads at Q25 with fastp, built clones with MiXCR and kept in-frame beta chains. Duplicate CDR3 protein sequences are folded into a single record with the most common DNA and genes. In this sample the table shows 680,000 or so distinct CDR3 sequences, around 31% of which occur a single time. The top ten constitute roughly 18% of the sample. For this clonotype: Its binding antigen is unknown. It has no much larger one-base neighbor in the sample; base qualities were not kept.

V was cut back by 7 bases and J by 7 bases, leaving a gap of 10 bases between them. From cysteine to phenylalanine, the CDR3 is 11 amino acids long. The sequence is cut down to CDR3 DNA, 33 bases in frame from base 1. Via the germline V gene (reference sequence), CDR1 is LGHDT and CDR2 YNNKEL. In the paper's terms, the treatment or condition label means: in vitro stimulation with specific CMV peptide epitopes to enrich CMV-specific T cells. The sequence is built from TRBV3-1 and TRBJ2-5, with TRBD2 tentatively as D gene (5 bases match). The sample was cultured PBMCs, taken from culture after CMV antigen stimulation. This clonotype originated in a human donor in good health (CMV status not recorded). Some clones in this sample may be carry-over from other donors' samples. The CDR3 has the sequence CASNLRGTQYF. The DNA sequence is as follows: TGTGCCAGCAACCTACGGGGGACCCAGTACTTC.